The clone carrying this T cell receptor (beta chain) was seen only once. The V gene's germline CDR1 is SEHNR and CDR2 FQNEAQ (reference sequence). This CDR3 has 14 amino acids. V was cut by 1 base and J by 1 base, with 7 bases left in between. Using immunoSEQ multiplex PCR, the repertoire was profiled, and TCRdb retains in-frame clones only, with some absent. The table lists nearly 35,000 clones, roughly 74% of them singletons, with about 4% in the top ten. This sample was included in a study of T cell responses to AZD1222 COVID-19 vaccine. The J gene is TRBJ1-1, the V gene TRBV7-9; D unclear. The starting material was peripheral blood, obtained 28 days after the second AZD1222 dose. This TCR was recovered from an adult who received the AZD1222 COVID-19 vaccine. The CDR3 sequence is CASSLVLGNTEAFF. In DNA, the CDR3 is TGTGCCAGCAGCTTAGTCTTGGGGAACACTGAAGCTTTCTTT.